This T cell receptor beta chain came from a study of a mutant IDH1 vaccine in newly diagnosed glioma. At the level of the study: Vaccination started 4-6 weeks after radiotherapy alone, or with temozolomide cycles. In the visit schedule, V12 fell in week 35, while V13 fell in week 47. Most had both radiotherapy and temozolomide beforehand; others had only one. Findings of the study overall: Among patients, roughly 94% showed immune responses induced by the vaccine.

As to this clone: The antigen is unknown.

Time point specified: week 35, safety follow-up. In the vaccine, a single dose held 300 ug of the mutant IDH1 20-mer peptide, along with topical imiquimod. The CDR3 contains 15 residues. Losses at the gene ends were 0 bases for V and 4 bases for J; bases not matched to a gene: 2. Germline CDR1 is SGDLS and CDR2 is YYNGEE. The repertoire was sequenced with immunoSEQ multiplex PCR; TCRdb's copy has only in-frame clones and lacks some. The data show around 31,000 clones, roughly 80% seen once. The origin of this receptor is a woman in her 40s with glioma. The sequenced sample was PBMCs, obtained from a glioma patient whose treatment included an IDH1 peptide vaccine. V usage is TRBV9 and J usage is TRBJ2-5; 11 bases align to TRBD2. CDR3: CASSVVLAGVETQYF. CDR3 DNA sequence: TGTGCCAGCAGCGTAGTACTAGCGGGGGTAGAGACCCAGTACTTC.